The T cell receptor beta chain described here comes from a study of blood T cell repertoires in COVID-19. Across the whole study: Some COVID-19 samples were acute and others convalescent; all came from the United States, Italy and Spain. PBMCs, B-cell-depleted T cells, or T cells provided the cDNA or gDNA that made up the material.

The ends lost 3 bases at V and 5 bases at J; junction bases unmatched: 9. Germline CDR1 is DFQATT and CDR2 is SNEGSKA (reference sequence). The CDR3 has 15 amino acids. Original processing methods: Amplification from reference gene primers served as the basis for estimated nucleated cell counts. TCRdb's copy holds only in-frame clones and misses some; the assay was immunoSEQ multiplex PCR. That table supplies the V and J calls and clone size; D and trimming were determined from the DNA. The table lists 250,000 to 400,000 clones, approximately 87% of them singletons. Patients in Seattle were enrolled during active infection, then followed longitudinally.

This sequence joins TRBV20-1 and TRBJ2-1; 8 bases map to TRBD2. The receptor's source is a young woman with COVID-19, enrolled during active disease. Input material: peripheral blood. Here the CDR3 reads CSASLATSVNNEQFF. The CDR3 coding sequence is TGCAGTGCTAGTTTAGCGACTAGCGTTAACAATGAGCAGTTCTTC.